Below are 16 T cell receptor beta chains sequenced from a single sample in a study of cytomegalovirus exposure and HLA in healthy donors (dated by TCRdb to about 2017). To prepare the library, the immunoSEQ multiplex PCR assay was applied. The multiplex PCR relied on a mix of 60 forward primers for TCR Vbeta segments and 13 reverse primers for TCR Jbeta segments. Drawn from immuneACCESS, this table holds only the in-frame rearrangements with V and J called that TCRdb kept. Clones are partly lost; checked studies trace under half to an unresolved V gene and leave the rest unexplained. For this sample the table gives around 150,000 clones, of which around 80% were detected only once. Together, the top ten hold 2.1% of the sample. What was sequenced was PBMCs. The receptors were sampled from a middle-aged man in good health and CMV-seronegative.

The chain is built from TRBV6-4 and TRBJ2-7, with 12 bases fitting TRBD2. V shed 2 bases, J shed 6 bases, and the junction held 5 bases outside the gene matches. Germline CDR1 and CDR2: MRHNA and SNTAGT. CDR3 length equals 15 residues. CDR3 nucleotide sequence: TGTGCCAGCAGTGACCGACTAGCGGGAGTGCTCGAGCAGTACTTC. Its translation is CASSDRLAGVLEQYF.

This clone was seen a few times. CDR3 loop: CASRDNTANTIYF. The CDR3 nucleotides are TGTGCCAGCAGGGACAACACGGCTAACACCATATATTTT. This chain uses TRBV6-6 with TRBJ1-3, with a weak D call TRBD1 (5 bases). The CDR3 has 13 residues. Germline V gene lookup returns CDR1 MNHNY and CDR2 SVGAGI (reference sequence). The V gene lost 6 bases and the J gene lost 7 bases, with 13 bases spanning the gap.

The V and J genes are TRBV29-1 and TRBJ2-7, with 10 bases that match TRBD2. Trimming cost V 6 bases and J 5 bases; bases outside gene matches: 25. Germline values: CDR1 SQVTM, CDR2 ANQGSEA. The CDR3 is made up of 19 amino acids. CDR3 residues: CSVRGKGVVSSGSGDEQYF. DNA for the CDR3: TGCAGCGTGAGAGGAAAGGGGGTGGTGTCTAGCGGGAGTGGCGACGAGCAGTACTTC.

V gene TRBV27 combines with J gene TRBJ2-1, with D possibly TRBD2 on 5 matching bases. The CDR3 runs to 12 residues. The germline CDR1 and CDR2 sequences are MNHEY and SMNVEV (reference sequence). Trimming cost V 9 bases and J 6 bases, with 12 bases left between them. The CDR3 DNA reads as TGTGCCAGACCTCTAGGAGGCAATGAGCAGTTCTTC. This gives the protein CARPLGGNEQFF.

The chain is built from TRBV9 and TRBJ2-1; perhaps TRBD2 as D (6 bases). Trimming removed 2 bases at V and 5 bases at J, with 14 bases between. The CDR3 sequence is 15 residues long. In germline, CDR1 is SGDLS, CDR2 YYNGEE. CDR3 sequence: CASSVTGVGNNEQFF. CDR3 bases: TGTGCCAGCAGCGTCACGGGAGTTGGGAACAATGAGCAGTTCTTC.

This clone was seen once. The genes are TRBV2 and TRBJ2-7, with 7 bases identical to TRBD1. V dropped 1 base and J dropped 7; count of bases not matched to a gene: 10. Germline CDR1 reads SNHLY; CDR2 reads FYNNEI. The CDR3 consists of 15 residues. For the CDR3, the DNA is TGTGCCAGCAGTGAAGTTTTGGGGACAGCAAGGGAGCAGTACTTC. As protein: CASSEVLGTAREQYF.

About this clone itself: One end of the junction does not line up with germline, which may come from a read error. The CDR3 region has the DNA TGTGCCAGCTCAATTAAAGGGGGCCTAGCCAAAAACAGTCAGTACTTC. Protein sequence: CASSIKGGLAKNSQYF. The genes are TRBV18 and TRBJ2-4; 7 bases map to TRBD1. Per the germline V gene, CDR1 is KGHSH and CDR2 is LQKENI. CDR3 length: 16 amino acids.

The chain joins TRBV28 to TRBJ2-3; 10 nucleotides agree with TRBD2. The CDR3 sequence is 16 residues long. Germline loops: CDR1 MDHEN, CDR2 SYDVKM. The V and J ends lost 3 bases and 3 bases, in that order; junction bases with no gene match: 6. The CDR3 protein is CASSFIGLAVTDTQYF. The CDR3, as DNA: TGTGCCAGCAGTTTCATAGGACTAGCGGTGACAGATACGCAGTATTTT.

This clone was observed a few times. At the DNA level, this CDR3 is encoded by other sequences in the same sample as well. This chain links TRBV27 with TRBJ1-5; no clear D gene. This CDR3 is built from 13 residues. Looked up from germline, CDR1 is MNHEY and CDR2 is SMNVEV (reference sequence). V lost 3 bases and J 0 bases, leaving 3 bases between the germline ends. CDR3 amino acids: CASSFYSNQPQHF. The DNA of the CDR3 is TGTGCCAGCAGTTTTTATAGCAATCAGCCCCAGCATTTT.

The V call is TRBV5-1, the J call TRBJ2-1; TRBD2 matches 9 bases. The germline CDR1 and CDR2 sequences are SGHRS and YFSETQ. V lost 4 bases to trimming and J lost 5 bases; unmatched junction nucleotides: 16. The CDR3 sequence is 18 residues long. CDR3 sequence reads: CASSRRLAGRSAHNEQFF. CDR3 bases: TGCGCCAGCAGCCGTCGTCTAGCGGGAAGGTCCGCCCACAATGAGCAGTTCTTC.

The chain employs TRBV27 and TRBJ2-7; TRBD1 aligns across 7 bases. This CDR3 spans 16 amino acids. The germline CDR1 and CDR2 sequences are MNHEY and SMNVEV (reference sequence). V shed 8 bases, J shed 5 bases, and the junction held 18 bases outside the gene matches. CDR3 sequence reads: CASAPFHRQGEDEQYF. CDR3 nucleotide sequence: TGTGCCAGCGCCCCCTTCCACCGACAGGGTGAGGACGAGCAGTACTTC.

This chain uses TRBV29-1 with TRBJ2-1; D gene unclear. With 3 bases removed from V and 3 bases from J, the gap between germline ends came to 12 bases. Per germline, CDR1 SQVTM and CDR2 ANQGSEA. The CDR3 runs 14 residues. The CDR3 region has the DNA TGCAGCGTTGATGGTGGCCCGAACTACAATGAGCAGTTCTTC. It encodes CSVDGGPNYNEQFF.

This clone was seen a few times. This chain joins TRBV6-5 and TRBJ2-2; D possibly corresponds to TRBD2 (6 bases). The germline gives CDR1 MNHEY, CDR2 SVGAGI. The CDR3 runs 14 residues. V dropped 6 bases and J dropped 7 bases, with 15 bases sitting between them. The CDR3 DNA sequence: TGTGCCAGCAGAAGACTAGGTCGAGGCGGGGAGCTGTTTTTT. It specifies CASRRLGRGGELFF.

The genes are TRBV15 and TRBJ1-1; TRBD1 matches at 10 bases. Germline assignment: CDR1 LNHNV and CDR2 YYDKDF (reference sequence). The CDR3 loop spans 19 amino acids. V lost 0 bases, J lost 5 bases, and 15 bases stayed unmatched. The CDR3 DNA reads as TGTGCCACCAGCAGAGATTTTGGGACAGGGGCATTCGTGGGGACTGAAGCTTTCTTT. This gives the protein CATSRDFGTGAFVGTEAFF.

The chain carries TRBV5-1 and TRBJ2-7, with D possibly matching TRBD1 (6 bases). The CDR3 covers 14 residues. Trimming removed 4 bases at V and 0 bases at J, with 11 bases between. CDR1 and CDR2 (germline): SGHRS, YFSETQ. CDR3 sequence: CASSPKGGSYEQYF. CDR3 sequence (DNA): TGCGCCAGCAGCCCTAAAGGGGGCTCCTACGAGCAGTACTTC. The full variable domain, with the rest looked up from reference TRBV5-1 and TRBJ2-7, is KAGVTQTPRYLIKTRGQQVTLSCSPISGHRSVSWYQQTPGQGLQFLFEYFSETQRNKGNFPGRFSGRQFSNSRSEMNVSTLELGDSALYLCASSPKGGSYEQYFGPGTRLTVT.

Here the CDR3 reads CASSLEGVRMDTQYF. CDR3 nucleotides: TGCGCCAGCAGCTTGGAGGGGGTGCGTATGGATACGCAGTATTTT. The V call is TRBV5-1, the J call TRBJ2-3; the D gene is possibly TRBD1 (6 bases). V was pared by 0 bases and J by 6 bases, with 14 bases between. In germline, CDR1 is SGHRS, CDR2 YFSETQ. This CDR3 contains 15 residues. The whole variable domain, filled in from reference TRBV5-1 and TRBJ2-3, reads KAGVTQTPRYLIKTRGQQVTLSCSPISGHRSVSWYQQTPGQGLQFLFEYFSETQRNKGNFPGRFSGRQFSNSRSEMNVSTLELGDSALYLCASSLEGVRMDTQYFGPGTRLTVL.